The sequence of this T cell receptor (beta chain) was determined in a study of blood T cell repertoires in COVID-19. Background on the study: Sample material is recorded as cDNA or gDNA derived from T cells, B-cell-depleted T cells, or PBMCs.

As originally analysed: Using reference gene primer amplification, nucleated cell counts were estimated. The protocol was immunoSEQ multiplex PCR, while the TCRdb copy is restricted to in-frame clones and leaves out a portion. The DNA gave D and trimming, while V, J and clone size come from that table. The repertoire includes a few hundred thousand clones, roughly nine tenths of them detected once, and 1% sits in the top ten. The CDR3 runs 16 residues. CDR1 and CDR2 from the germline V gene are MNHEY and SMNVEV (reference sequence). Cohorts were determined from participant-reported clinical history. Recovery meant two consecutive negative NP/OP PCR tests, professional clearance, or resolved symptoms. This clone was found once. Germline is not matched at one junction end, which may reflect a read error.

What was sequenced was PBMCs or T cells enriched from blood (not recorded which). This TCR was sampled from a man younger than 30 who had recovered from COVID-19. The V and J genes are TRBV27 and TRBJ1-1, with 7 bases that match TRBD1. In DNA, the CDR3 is TGTGCCAGCAGTCTATCGCCATTTACAGGGGTGAATGAAGCTTTCTTT. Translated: CASSLSPFTGVNEAFF.